Listed below are T cell receptor beta chains from one sample, sequenced in a study of blood T cell repertoires in COVID-19. TCRdb's copy holds only in-frame clones and misses some; the assay was immunoSEQ multiplex PCR. This table has hundreds of thousands of clones, roughly 87% appearing once. The sequenced sample was peripheral blood. Receptors were obtained from a woman between 18 and 30 years old who had recovered from COVID-19. Both conserved end residues are part of each CDR3. The D gene is left open where the match is weak. A clone size is listed for some rows: how often the clone was seen (once, few, many), or a class if it is expanded.

cdr3_nt: TGTGCCAGCAGCCCCTACCTGAGCGGCCACCGGGACGAGCAGTACTTC
cdr3_aa: CASSPYLSGHRDEQYF
d_call: -
clone_size: -
v_call: TRBV6-2/TRBV6-3
j_call: TRBJ2-7

cdr3_nt: TGTGCCAGTAGTCTTACAGTAAACTCCTACGAGCAGTACTTC
cdr3_aa: CASSLTVNSYEQYF
d_call: -
clone_size: -
v_call: TRBV19
j_call: TRBJ2-7

cdr3_nt: TGTGCCAGCAGTACGCTGCGCGATGAGCAGTTCTTC
cdr3_aa: CASSTLRDEQFF
d_call: -
clone_size: -
v_call: TRBV27
j_call: TRBJ2-1

cdr3_nt: TGTGCCAGCAGTACGACAGGGTTCGGGGCCTACAATGAGCAGTTCTTC
cdr3_aa: CASSTTGFGAYNEQFF
d_call: TRBD1
clone_size: -
v_call: TRBV27
j_call: TRBJ2-1

cdr3_nt: TGTGCCAGCTCGGCACTAGCGAACACAGATACGCAGTATTTT
cdr3_aa: CASSALANTDTQYF
d_call: TRBD2
clone_size: -
v_call: TRBV18
j_call: TRBJ2-3

cdr3_nt: TGCAGCGTGCGGGCACCCTACGAGCAGTACTTC
cdr3_aa: CSVRAPYEQYF
d_call: -
clone_size: -
v_call: TRBV29-1
j_call: TRBJ2-7

cdr3_nt: TGTGCCAGCAGTGGACCGGGACAGTATAGCAATCAGCCCCAGCATTTT
cdr3_aa: CASSGPGQYSNQPQHF
d_call: TRBD1
clone_size: -
v_call: TRBV2
j_call: TRBJ1-5

cdr3_nt: TGTGCCAGCAGTTACGAGCAGGGGGTCGTATATGAGCAGTTCTTC
cdr3_aa: CASSYEQGVVYEQFF
d_call: TRBD1
clone_size: -
v_call: TRBV6-2/TRBV6-3
j_call: TRBJ2-1

cdr3_nt: TGTGCCAGCAGCTCAAACCAGGGGGACTATGGCTACACCTTC
cdr3_aa: CASSSNQGDYGYTF
d_call: TRBD1
clone_size: -
v_call: TRBV7-2
j_call: TRBJ1-2

cdr3_nt: TGTGCCAGCAGGCGAATTGGGGCGACGGCTAACTATGGCTACACCTTC
cdr3_aa: CASRRIGATANYGYTF
d_call: -
clone_size: -
v_call: TRBV6-6
j_call: TRBJ1-2

cdr3_nt: TGCGCCAGCAGCTTAGCGGGTTGGGGTGGGGCCAACGTCCTGACTTTC
cdr3_aa: CASSLAGWGGANVLTF
d_call: -
clone_size: -
v_call: TRBV5-1
j_call: TRBJ2-6

cdr3_nt: TGTGCCAGCAGCTTAGAGGAGGGGGCTTTCTTT
cdr3_aa: CASSLEEGAFF
d_call: -
clone_size: -
v_call: TRBV7-9
j_call: TRBJ1-1

cdr3_nt: TGTGCCAGCAGCCAAATCGAGTCCTACGAGCAGTACTTC
cdr3_aa: CASSQIESYEQYF
d_call: -
clone_size: few
v_call: TRBV5-6
j_call: TRBJ2-7

cdr3_nt: TGTGCCAGCAGCCAAGAACTAGCGGGAGATTCATACAATGAGCAGTTCTTC
cdr3_aa: CASSQELAGDSYNEQFF
d_call: TRBD2
clone_size: -
v_call: TRBV3-1/TRBV3-2
j_call: TRBJ2-1

cdr3_nt: TGTGCCTGGTGGGGGGAGCCATACTACGAGCAGTACTTC
cdr3_aa: CAWWGEPYYEQYF
d_call: -
clone_size: -
v_call: TRBV30
j_call: TRBJ2-7

cdr3_nt: TGTGCCAGCAGCTTGGAGGGGTTAGATACGCAGTATTTT
cdr3_aa: CASSLEGLDTQYF
d_call: -
clone_size: -
v_call: TRBV7-3
j_call: TRBJ2-3

cdr3_nt: TGTGCCTGGAGTACAGACTCCGCGACAGGGGATGCCTACGAGCAGTACTTC
cdr3_aa: CAWSTDSATGDAYEQYF
d_call: TRBD1
clone_size: -
v_call: TRBV30
j_call: TRBJ2-7

cdr3_nt: TGTGCCAGCACCCTAAGCTTCAAGCAGTTCTTC
cdr3_aa: CASTLSFKQFF
d_call: -
clone_size: -
v_call: TRBV12-3/TRBV12-4
j_call: TRBJ2-1

cdr3_nt: TGTGCCAGCAGCGTCGGGGGGCCTGAAGCTTTCTTT
cdr3_aa: CASSVGGPEAFF
d_call: -
clone_size: -
v_call: TRBV11-2
j_call: TRBJ1-1

cdr3_nt: TGCGCCAGCAGCCAACCCTCGACAGCCAACACTGAAGCTTTCTTT
cdr3_aa: CASSQPSTANTEAFF
d_call: -
clone_size: -
v_call: TRBV4-1
j_call: TRBJ1-1

cdr3_nt: TGTGCCAGCAGGGGAGGGACAGGTAGGAATCAGCCCCAGCATTTT
cdr3_aa: CASRGGTGRNQPQHF
d_call: TRBD1
clone_size: -
v_call: TRBV11-2
j_call: TRBJ1-5

cdr3_nt: TGTGCCAGCAGCCAAGAGGGACTGTACTCTGGAAACACCATATATTTT
cdr3_aa: CASSQEGLYSGNTIYF
d_call: -
clone_size: -
v_call: TRBV4-2
j_call: TRBJ1-3

cdr3_nt: TGTGCCAGCAGCTTACTAGCGGGATACACAGATACGCAGTATTTT
cdr3_aa: CASSLLAGYTDTQYF
d_call: TRBD2
clone_size: -
v_call: TRBV7-2
j_call: TRBJ2-3

cdr3_nt: TGTGCCAGCACCCTCGGACAGGGCGTGGGTGAGCAGTTCTTC
cdr3_aa: CASTLGQGVGEQFF
d_call: TRBD1
clone_size: -
v_call: TRBV7-3
j_call: TRBJ2-1

cdr3_nt: TGTGCCAGCAGCTTAGATCGGGGTGGCTACACCTTC
cdr3_aa: CASSLDRGGYTF
d_call: -
clone_size: -
v_call: TRBV11-3
j_call: TRBJ1-2

cdr3_nt: TGTGCCTGGAGAAGACAGGGGGCTGGCTACACCTTC
cdr3_aa: CAWRRQGAGYTF
d_call: TRBD1
clone_size: once
v_call: TRBV30
j_call: TRBJ1-2

cdr3_nt: TGTGCCAGCAGCGGTCGGACAGGGGTAAACACCGGGGAGCTGTTTTTT
cdr3_aa: CASSGRTGVNTGELFF
d_call: TRBD1
clone_size: -
v_call: TRBV9
j_call: TRBJ2-2

cdr3_nt: TGTGCCAGCAGCGTGGGGACAACGAACGAGCAGTACTTC
cdr3_aa: CASSVGTTNEQYF
d_call: -
clone_size: -
v_call: TRBV9
j_call: TRBJ2-7

cdr3_nt: TGTGCCAGCAGCTTAGAGGTCAATAGGGGGTGGGAGCAGTACTTC
cdr3_aa: CASSLEVNRGWEQYF
d_call: -
clone_size: -
v_call: TRBV11-2
j_call: TRBJ2-7

cdr3_nt: TGTGCCAGCAGTGAACAGACAGACCAAGAGACCCAGTACTTC
cdr3_aa: CASSEQTDQETQYF
d_call: -
clone_size: -
v_call: TRBV25-1
j_call: TRBJ2-5

cdr3_nt: TGTGCCTGGAGTGTAAGCAGGGCTTATGGCTACACCTTC
cdr3_aa: CAWSVSRAYGYTF
d_call: -
clone_size: -
v_call: TRBV30
j_call: TRBJ1-2

cdr3_nt: TGTGCCAGCAGTCGACAGGGGGCGTACACTGAAGCTTTCTTT
cdr3_aa: CASSRQGAYTEAFF
d_call: TRBD1
clone_size: -
v_call: TRBV6-5
j_call: TRBJ1-1

cdr3_nt: TGTGCCAGCAGCCCAGGGTTTTCCGGTGGCTACACCTTC
cdr3_aa: CASSPGFSGGYTF
d_call: -
clone_size: -
v_call: TRBV5-4
j_call: TRBJ1-2

cdr3_nt: TGTGCCAGCAGCTTGGGCAGGGGTCCCCACAATGAGCAGTTCTTC
cdr3_aa: CASSLGRGPHNEQFF
d_call: -
clone_size: -
v_call: TRBV7-2
j_call: TRBJ2-1

cdr3_nt: TGCGCCAGCAGATCAGGGTCCAGTGGTGAAGCTTTCTTT
cdr3_aa: CASRSGSSGEAFF
d_call: -
clone_size: -
v_call: TRBV10-1
j_call: TRBJ1-1

cdr3_nt: TGTGCCAGACCTCCAGGCACAGATACGCAGTATTTT
cdr3_aa: CARPPGTDTQYF
d_call: -
clone_size: -
v_call: TRBV6-5
j_call: TRBJ2-3

cdr3_nt: TGTGCCTGGAGTGAGGGGGGGCTGGAGCCCCAGCATTTT
cdr3_aa: CAWSEGGLEPQHF
d_call: -
clone_size: -
v_call: TRBV30
j_call: TRBJ1-5

cdr3_nt: TGTGCCAGTAGCTATTTATCCCTTACCGGGGAGCTGTTTTTT
cdr3_aa: CASSYLSLTGELFF
d_call: -
clone_size: few
v_call: TRBV19
j_call: TRBJ2-2

cdr3_nt: TGTGCCAGCAGTTCAGGGATAGACACTGAAGCTTTCTTT
cdr3_aa: CASSSGIDTEAFF
d_call: -
clone_size: once
v_call: TRBV7-2
j_call: TRBJ1-1

cdr3_nt: TGTGCCAGCAGTTACGATACAGGGGGCGCGGACACCGGGGAGCTGTTTTTT
cdr3_aa: CASSYDTGGADTGELFF
d_call: TRBD1
clone_size: -
v_call: TRBV6-2/TRBV6-3
j_call: TRBJ2-2

cdr3_nt: TGTGCCAGCAGCCCCGGGACAGGCTATTCCTCTGGAAACACCATATATTTT
cdr3_aa: CASSPGTGYSSGNTIYF
d_call: TRBD1
clone_size: many
v_call: TRBV3-1/TRBV3-2
j_call: TRBJ1-3

cdr3_nt: TGTGCCAGCAGCCGAGCGGGAGTGTACACCGGGGAGCTGTTTTTT
cdr3_aa: CASSRAGVYTGELFF
d_call: TRBD2
clone_size: -
v_call: TRBV7-9
j_call: TRBJ2-2

cdr3_nt: TGTGCCAGCAGCTCCACAGGGGACCATGGCTACACCTTC
cdr3_aa: CASSSTGDHGYTF
d_call: TRBD1
clone_size: -
v_call: TRBV7-9
j_call: TRBJ1-2

cdr3_nt: TGTGCCAGCATAGGGGTAGGCTACACCTTC
cdr3_aa: CASIGVGYTF
d_call: -
clone_size: -
v_call: TRBV2
j_call: TRBJ1-2

cdr3_nt: TGTGCCAGCTCCCACAACGCCCTAGATACGCAGTATTTT
cdr3_aa: CASSHNALDTQYF
d_call: -
clone_size: -
v_call: TRBV7-3
j_call: TRBJ2-3

cdr3_nt: TGTGCCAGCTCACCGGCAGGAAACACAGATACGCAGTATTTT
cdr3_aa: CASSPAGNTDTQYF
d_call: -
clone_size: -
v_call: TRBV18
j_call: TRBJ2-3

cdr3_nt: TGTGCCTGGGACCGGACAGGGAGGTTAGGCAACTATGGCTACACCTTC
cdr3_aa: CAWDRTGRLGNYGYTF
d_call: TRBD1
clone_size: -
v_call: TRBV30
j_call: TRBJ1-2

cdr3_nt: TGTGCCAGCAGGACCGGGACTAGCAGCACAGATACGCAGTATTTT
cdr3_aa: CASRTGTSSTDTQYF
d_call: TRBD2
clone_size: -
v_call: TRBV9
j_call: TRBJ2-3

cdr3_nt: TGTGCCAGCAGCTTAGGGGAAACTAGTCCTTTTGTTTCAGATACGCAGTATTTT
cdr3_aa: CASSLGETSPFVSDTQYF
d_call: -
clone_size: -
v_call: TRBV7-2
j_call: TRBJ2-3

cdr3_nt: TGTGCCACCAGTGATTCCGTGACAGGGAAAGGCTACACCTTC
cdr3_aa: CATSDSVTGKGYTF
d_call: TRBD1
clone_size: -
v_call: TRBV24-1
j_call: TRBJ1-2

cdr3_nt: TGTGCCACCAGCAGAGGCCCGGGGAACGAGCAGTACTTC
cdr3_aa: CATSRGPGNEQYF
d_call: -
clone_size: once
v_call: TRBV15
j_call: TRBJ2-7

cdr3_nt: TGTGCCAGCAGTTACTGGACTAGCGCCTGCGAGCAGTACTTC
cdr3_aa: CASSYWTSACEQYF
d_call: TRBD2
clone_size: -
v_call: TRBV6-5
j_call: TRBJ2-7

cdr3_nt: TGTGCCTGGAGGAGGGTCGGATTGTCCTACGAGCAGTACTTC
cdr3_aa: CAWRRVGLSYEQYF
d_call: -
clone_size: -
v_call: TRBV30
j_call: TRBJ2-7

cdr3_nt: TGTGCCAGCAGTTCCCAATCCTACGAGCAGTACTTC
cdr3_aa: CASSSQSYEQYF
d_call: -
clone_size: once
v_call: TRBV6-5
j_call: TRBJ2-7

cdr3_nt: TGTGCCTGGAGTGTAGAGAATAATTCACCCCTCCACTTT
cdr3_aa: CAWSVENNSPLHF
d_call: -
clone_size: few
v_call: TRBV30
j_call: TRBJ1-6

cdr3_nt: TGTGCCAGCAGCTTTTCAGCGGGGGTTTCCTACGAGCAGTACTTC
cdr3_aa: CASSFSAGVSYEQYF
d_call: TRBD2
clone_size: -
v_call: TRBV9
j_call: TRBJ2-7

cdr3_nt: TGTGCCAGTAGTATCGGGAACACTGAAGCTTTCTTT
cdr3_aa: CASSIGNTEAFF
d_call: -
clone_size: few
v_call: TRBV19
j_call: TRBJ1-1

cdr3_nt: TGTGCCAGCAGCTTGAGAGCGGGAACCACCTACAATGAGCAGTTCTTC
cdr3_aa: CASSLRAGTTYNEQFF
d_call: TRBD2
clone_size: -
v_call: TRBV5-4
j_call: TRBJ2-1

cdr3_nt: TGCAGTCAGACAGACAACTATGGCTACACCTTC
cdr3_aa: CSQTDNYGYTF
d_call: -
clone_size: -
v_call: TRBV20-1
j_call: TRBJ1-2